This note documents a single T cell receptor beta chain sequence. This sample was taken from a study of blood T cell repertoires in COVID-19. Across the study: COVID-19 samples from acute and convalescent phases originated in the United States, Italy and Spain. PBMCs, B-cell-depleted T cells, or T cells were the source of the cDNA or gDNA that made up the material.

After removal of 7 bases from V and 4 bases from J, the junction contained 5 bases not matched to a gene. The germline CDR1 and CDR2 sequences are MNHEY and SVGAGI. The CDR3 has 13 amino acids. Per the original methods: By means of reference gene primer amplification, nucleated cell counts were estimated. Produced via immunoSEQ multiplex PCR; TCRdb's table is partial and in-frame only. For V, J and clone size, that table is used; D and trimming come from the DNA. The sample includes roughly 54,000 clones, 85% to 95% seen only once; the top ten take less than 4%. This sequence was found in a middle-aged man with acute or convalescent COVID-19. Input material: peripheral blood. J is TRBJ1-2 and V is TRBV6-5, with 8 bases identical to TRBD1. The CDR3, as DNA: TGTGCCAGCAAGCCGGGACAGGTCTATGGCTACACCTTC. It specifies CASKPGQVYGYTF.